These 3 T cell receptor beta chains were sequenced from one sample in a study of shared clonotypes between healthy human individuals. TCRdb's copy holds only in-frame clones and misses some; the assay was immunoSEQ multiplex PCR. The sample holds 850,000 to 1,200,000 clones, under 80% seen once. What was sequenced was memory CD4+ T cells sorted from blood. Regarding subset: CD45RA-negative fraction. The receptor set was obtained from a man between 18 and 29 years old in good health.

This clone was seen only a few times. The J gene is TRBJ1-5, the V gene TRBV6-1, with TRBD1 matching over 8 bases. The V segment lost 1 base and the J segment 3 bases; nucleotides outside the gene matches: 8. CDR3 length equals 17 residues. Germline V gene data show CDR1 as MNHNS and CDR2 as SASEGT. The CDR3: CASSEGGGQGLNQPQHF. The CDR3 nucleotides read TGTGCCAGCAGTGAAGGGGGCGGACAGGGACTCAATCAGCCCCAGCATTTT.

This clone was counted at least ten times. This chain links TRBV6-1 with TRBJ2-3; D is perhaps TRBD2 (5 bases). This CDR3 has 15 residues. CDR1 MNHNS and CDR2 SASEGT come from the germline V gene. Trimming pared 9 bases from V and 2 bases from J, leaving 18 bases between. CDR3 nucleotide sequence: TGTGCCAGTAGAGGGAGCGGAGGCGCCACAGATACGCAGTATTTT. Translating gives CASRGSGGATDTQYF.

V gene TRBV5-1 combines with J gene TRBJ1-1, with TRBD1 matching over 7 bases. The CDR3 spans 13 residues. V was clipped by 4 bases and J by 3 bases; unmatched bases: 3. Germline lookup yields CDR1 SGHRS and CDR2 YFSETQ. As DNA, the CDR3 is TGCGCCAGCAGCCGGGGACAGTACACTGAAGCTTTCTTT. Protein product: CASSRGQYTEAFF.